This T cell receptor beta chain was obtained from a study of T cell responses to AZD1222 COVID-19 vaccine. In germline, CDR1 is SGHRS, CDR2 YFSETQ. V gave up 5 bases and J gave up 7 bases, with 18 bases separating them. This CDR3 comprises 14 residues. Assay: immunoSEQ multiplex PCR; the TCRdb copy retains only in-frame clones and omits some. The table shows under 170,000 clones, with 75% to 95% occurring only once. This clonotype was sampled from an adult who received the AZD1222 COVID-19 vaccine. The chain employs TRBV5-1 and TRBJ1-1; D is ambiguous. Sequencing was performed on peripheral blood, taken 28 days after the second AZD1222 dose. The CDR3 DNA reads TGCGCCAGCAGGTCTGAGGCTAGGCGGGTTGAAGCTTTCTTT. As protein: CASRSEARRVEAFF.